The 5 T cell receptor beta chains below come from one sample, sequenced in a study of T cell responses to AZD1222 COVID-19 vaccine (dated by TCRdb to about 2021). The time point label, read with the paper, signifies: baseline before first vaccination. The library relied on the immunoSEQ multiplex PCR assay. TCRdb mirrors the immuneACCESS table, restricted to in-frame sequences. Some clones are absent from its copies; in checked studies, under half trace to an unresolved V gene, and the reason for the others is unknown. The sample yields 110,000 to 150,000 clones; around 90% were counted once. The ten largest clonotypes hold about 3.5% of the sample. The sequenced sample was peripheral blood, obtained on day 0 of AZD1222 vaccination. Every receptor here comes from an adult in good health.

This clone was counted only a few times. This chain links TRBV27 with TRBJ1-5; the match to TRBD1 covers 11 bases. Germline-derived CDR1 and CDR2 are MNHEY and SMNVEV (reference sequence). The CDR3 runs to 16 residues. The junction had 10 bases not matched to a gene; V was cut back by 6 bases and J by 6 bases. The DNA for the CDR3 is TGTGCCAGCAGACCTACTAGCGGGACAGGGGGTCAGCCCCAGCATTTT. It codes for CASRPTSGTGGQPQHF.

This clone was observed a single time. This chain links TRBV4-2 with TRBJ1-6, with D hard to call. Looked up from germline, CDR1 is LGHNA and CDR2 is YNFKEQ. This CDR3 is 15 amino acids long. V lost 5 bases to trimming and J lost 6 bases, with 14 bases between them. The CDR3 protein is CASSEVPQVNSPLHF. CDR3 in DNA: TGTGCCAGCAGCGAGGTTCCCCAGGTTAATTCACCCCTCCACTTT.

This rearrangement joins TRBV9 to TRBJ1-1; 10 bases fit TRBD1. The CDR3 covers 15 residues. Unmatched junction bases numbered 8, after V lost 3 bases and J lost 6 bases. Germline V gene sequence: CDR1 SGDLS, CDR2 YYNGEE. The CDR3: CASSDNGQGVSEAFF. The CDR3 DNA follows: TGTGCCAGCAGCGATAACGGACAGGGGGTGTCTGAAGCTTTCTTT. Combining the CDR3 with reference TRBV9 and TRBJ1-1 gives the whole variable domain DSGVTQTPKHLITATGQRVTLRCSPRSGDLSVYWYQQSLDQGLQFLIQYYNGEERAKGNILERFSAQQFPDLHSELNLSSLELGDSALYFCASSDNGQGVSEAFFGQGTRLTVV.

The CDR3, as DNA: TGTGCCAGCAGCTCACCTGGGCCTACTGAGGGGACCCAGTACTTC. Its translation: CASSSPGPTEGTQYF. This chain uses TRBV5-4 with TRBJ2-5, with D perhaps TRBD2 (5 bases). The CDR3 runs to 15 residues. Between the trimmed V and J ends, which lost 3 bases and 7 bases, there was a span of 19 bases. Germline V gene sequence: CDR1 SGHNT, CDR2 YYREEE (reference sequence).

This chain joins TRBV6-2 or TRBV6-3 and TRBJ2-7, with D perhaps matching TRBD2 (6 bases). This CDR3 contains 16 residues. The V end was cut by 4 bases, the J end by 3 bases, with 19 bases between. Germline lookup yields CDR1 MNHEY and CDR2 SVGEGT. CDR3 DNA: TGTGCCAGCAGTTCGCCTAGAGGAGGGGTACTCTACGAGCAGTACTTC. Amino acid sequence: CASSSPRGGVLYEQYF.